The text below deals with one TCR beta chain. Its antigen is not known. cDNA libraries of TCR beta carried unique molecular identifiers. Yield was roughly 500,000 cDNA molecules from approximately 0.91 to 9.4 million T cells. Using its own MiXCR run on the PCR reads, TCRdb lists one record per CDR3 protein. The table lists under 900,000 distinct CDR3 sequences, around 53% of them singletons, with approximately 4.4% in the top ten. This sample was included in a study of post-analysis software for immune sequencing data. Study-level information: Several disease courses (relapsing-remitting, secondary progressive and progressive-relapsing) of multiple sclerosis were included.

V gave up 7 bases and J gave up 7 bases, with 16 bases separating them. The CDR3 is made up of 14 amino acids. Study results and caveats: Samples sharing a preparation batch grouped tightly together when assessed by F measure. With TRBV5-6, TRBV5-1 and TRBV20-1 included, about 5 TRBV segments were more frequent in patients than in controls.

The clonotype originates from a girl between 10 and 17 years old with multiple sclerosis. The material sequenced was blood. This chain links TRBV12-3 or TRBV12-4 with TRBJ1-4; D may be TRBD1 (6 bases). The DNA for the CDR3 is TGTGCCAGCACCTTGGGGGCATTCGGTGAAAAACTGTTTTTT. Translating it yields CASTLGAFGEKLFF.